Below, 30 T cell receptor beta chains from the same sample are listed, as sequenced in a study of vaccination effects on CD4 cells after COVID-19. Method: immunoSEQ multiplex PCR; TCRdb's copy keeps in-frame clones and lacks some. The sample lists some 30,000 clones, roughly four fifths seen once, with roughly 14% in the top ten. These receptors' targets are unknown. In the ViraFEST assay, antigen-specific CD4+ clonotypes were identified by expansion after peptide-pool stimulation. Cells that had been cultured for 10 days were the source of isolated CD4+ T cells. Every participant took two doses of the BNT162b2 or mRNA-1273 vaccine. The starting material was CD4+ T cells from PBMCs cultured with HCoV-229E spike peptides, obtained after COVID-19 vaccination. The receptor source for this set is a human donor who received a COVID-19 vaccine.

The chain combines TRBV2 with TRBJ1-6; no clear D. CDR1 SNHLY and CDR2 FYNNEI come from the germline V gene. The CDR3 length is 14 residues. Trimming took off 2 bases at V and 5 bases at J, with 7 bases between the two ends. The chain's CDR3 is CASSERRNNSPLHF. As DNA, the CDR3 is TGTGCCAGCAGTGAAAGGAGGAATAATTCACCCCTCCACTTT.

V is TRBV10-2 and J is TRBJ2-2; 10 positions match TRBD1. The CDR3 covers 15 residues. CDR1 and CDR2 from the germline V gene are WSHSY and SAAADI. Trimming at V came to 8 bases and at J to 6 bases, leaving 9 bases not matched to a gene. This CDR3 reads CASGQGQGVAGELFF. DNA for the CDR3: TGCGCCAGCGGGCAAGGACAGGGGGTGGCCGGGGAGCTGTTTTTT.

The chain recombines TRBV2 with TRBJ1-6; D is unresolved. CDR1 SNHLY and CDR2 FYNNEI come from the germline V gene. The V end lost 5 bases, the J end lost 14 bases, and 10 bases lay between the germline ends. CDR3 length: 11 amino acids. CDR3 coding DNA: TGTGCCAGCAGTCCGGCTAGGTCCCTCCACTTT. Amino acid sequence: CASSPARSLHF. Supplemented by reference TRBV2 and TRBJ1-6, the full variable domain reads EPEVTQTPSHQVTQMGQEVILRCVPISNHLYFYWYRQILGQKVEFLVSFYNNEISEKSEIFDDQFSVERPDGSNFTLKIRSTKLEDSAMYFCASSPARSLHFGNGTRLTVT.

The CDR3: CASSQAGSTDTQYF. The CDR3, as DNA: TGTGCCAGCAGCCAAGCGGGTTCCACAGATACGCAGTATTTT. The V call is TRBV9, the J call TRBJ2-3; TRBD2 might be the D (6 bases). V was clipped by 4 bases and J by 2 bases, with 11 bases between them. This CDR3 is 14 amino acids long. The germline V gene has CDR1 SGDLS and CDR2 YYNGEE.

V usage is TRBV5-6 and J usage is TRBJ2-7; D gene unclear. Trimming removed 4 bases at V and 3 bases at J, with 17 bases between. From germline, CDR1 is SGHDT and CDR2 YYEEEE. The length of the CDR3 is 15 residues. CDR3 sequence: CASSPPSGSVYEQYF. CDR3 DNA sequence: TGTGCCAGCAGCCCCCCGAGTGGCTCCGTCTACGAGCAGTACTTC.

The chain has TRBV2 and TRBJ1-6; TRBD1 is a possible D gene (5 bases). This CDR3 is built from 12 residues. Per the germline V gene, CDR1 is SNHLY and CDR2 is FYNNEI. V lost 7 bases, J lost 6 bases, and 7 bases lay in between. Written as DNA, the CDR3 is TGTGCCAGCATGGGGCTTAATTCACCCCTCCACTTT. It specifies CASMGLNSPLHF.

This clone showed up just a few times. The chain couples TRBV19 to TRBJ2-1; TRBD2 aligns across 9 bases. The CDR3 contains 14 residues. The J segment lost 12 bases and the V segment lost 0 bases, leaving 6 bases of the junction unmatched. CDR1 is LNHDA, CDR2 SQIVND, per germline (reference sequence). CDR3 sequence: CASSIDGSGRGQFF. The CDR3 DNA reads as TGTGCCAGTAGTATAGATGGTAGCGGGAGAGGGCAGTTCTTC. Full variable domain (remainder filled in from reference TRBV19 and TRBJ2-1): DGGITQSPKYLFRKEGQNVTLSCEQNLNHDAMYWYRQDPGQGLRLIYYSQIVNDFQKGDIAEGYSVSREKKESFPLTVTSAQKNPTAFYLCASSIDGSGRGQFFGPGTRLTVL.

The chain joins TRBV3-1 (or the pseudogene TRBV3-2) to TRBJ2-6, with unresolved D. V lost 5 bases and J 0 bases, leaving 8 bases between the germline ends. Per the germline V gene, CDR1 is LGHDT and CDR2 is YNNKEL (reference sequence). This CDR3 spans 15 amino acids. This chain's CDR3 is CASSYPASGANVLTF. The DNA of the CDR3 is TGTGCCAGCAGCTACCCAGCCTCTGGGGCCAACGTCCTGACTTTC.

This clone occurred a few times. The gene calls are TRBV7-8 and TRBJ1-5; the D gene is possibly TRBD1 (5 bases). Germline lookup yields CDR1 SGHVS and CDR2 FQNEAQ. Between the trimmed V and J ends, which lost 2 bases and 11 bases, there was a span of 22 bases. This CDR3 is built from 16 residues. CDR3 in amino acids: CASSLLLGRAILAQHF. CDR3 nucleotides: TGTGCCAGCAGCTTATTATTAGGCAGGGCCATATTAGCCCAGCATTTT. The whole variable domain, filled in from reference TRBV7-8 and TRBJ1-5, reads GAGVSQSPRYKVAKRGQDVALRCDPISGHVSLFWYQQALGQGPEFLTYFQNEAQLDKSGLPSDRFFAERPEGSVSTLKIQRTQQEDSAVYLCASSLLLGRAILAQHFGDGTRLSIL.

This clone was detected a few times. The chain is built from TRBV10-1 and TRBJ2-2, with D uncertain. The length of the CDR3 is 13 residues. With 3 bases removed from V and 5 bases from J, the gap between germline ends came to 7 bases. Germline V gene lookup returns CDR1 WNHNN and CDR2 SYGVQD (reference sequence). The CDR3 loop is CASSDDITGELFF. CDR3 bases: TGCGCCAGCAGTGACGATATAACCGGGGAGCTGTTTTTT.

The gene calls are TRBV3-1 (or the pseudogene TRBV3-2) and TRBJ1-3; D unresolved. The germline gives CDR1 LGHDT, CDR2 YNNKEL (reference sequence). V lost 0 bases and J 0 bases, leaving 6 bases between the germline ends. CDR3 length: 15 residues. The CDR3 loop is CASSQELLSGNTIYF. In DNA form, the CDR3 reads TGTGCCAGCAGCCAAGAGTTACTCTCTGGAAACACCATATATTTT.

The chain combines TRBV10-3 with TRBJ2-1; D not certain. The CDR3 has 18 residues. The V gene's germline CDR1 is ENHRY and CDR2 SYGVKD. The ends were cut back, 0 bases at V and 0 bases at J, with 15 bases in the middle. The CDR3 is CAISESPAWSSSYNEQFF. CDR3 DNA sequence: TGTGCCATCAGTGAGTCGCCCGCCTGGTCCAGCTCCTACAATGAGCAGTTCTTC.

V usage is TRBV7-8 and J usage is TRBJ1-1, with no clear D. The germline V and J ends were trimmed by 4 bases and 4 bases, with 19 bases remaining between them. The CDR3 totals 16 residues. Germline loops: CDR1 SGHVS, CDR2 FQNEAQ. The DNA for the CDR3 is TGTGCCAGCAGCTCCCAGATCCCCGGGGTCGGCACTGAAGCTTTCTTT. Protein: CASSSQIPGVGTEAFF.

This CDR3 reads CASSWDRGETQYF. The DNA of the CDR3 is TGTGCCAGCAGTTGGGACAGGGGGGAGACCCAGTACTTC. This chain links TRBV2 with TRBJ2-5; the match to TRBD1 covers 11 bases. This CDR3 has 13 residues. Germline CDR1 SNHLY, CDR2 FYNNEI. J was trimmed by 5 bases and V by 5 bases; bases with no gene match: 1.

The CDR3 here is CASSPQTGGGIYEQYF. The CDR3 DNA sequence: TGTGCCAGCAGCCCCCAGACCGGAGGCGGGATCTACGAGCAGTACTTC. This sequence joins TRBV9 and TRBJ2-7; the D gene is possibly TRBD2 (6 bases). The CDR3 spans 16 residues. Germline V lookup: CDR1 SGDLS, CDR2 YYNGEE. The germline V and J ends were trimmed by 4 bases and 3 bases, with 20 bases remaining between them.

A single count supports this clone. The chain couples TRBV12-2 to TRBJ1-2. TRBV12-2 is listed as a pseudogene. The CDR3 covers 15 residues. CDR3 loop: CASRLAHRGISGYTF. DNA for the CDR3: TGTGCAAGTCGCTTAGCTCACCGGGGGATCAGCGGCTACACCTTC.

The V and J genes are TRBV2 and TRBJ2-7, with TRBD2 identical over 8 bases. This CDR3 spans 14 amino acids. Germline CDR1 SNHLY, CDR2 FYNNEI. Trimming cost V 6 bases and J 9 bases; bases outside gene matches: 13. The CDR3 bases are TGTGCCAGCAGCGGGACGGGGGGGAATTGGAGGCAGTACTTC. It is translated as CASSGTGGNWRQYF.

This rearrangement joins TRBV4-1 to TRBJ2-7; the match to TRBD2 covers 10 bases. Per germline, CDR1 MGHRA and CDR2 YSYEKL. The CDR3 has 16 amino acids. The V and J ends lost 0 bases and 5 bases, in that order; junction bases with no gene match: 7. CDR3 in amino acids: CASSQEASGRVNEQYF. The CDR3 nucleotides are TGCGCCAGCAGCCAAGAGGCTAGCGGGAGAGTCAACGAGCAGTACTTC.

This chain links TRBV29-1 with TRBJ2-7, with 13 bases fitting TRBD2. V lost 4 bases to trimming and J lost 2 bases; unmatched junction nucleotides: 8. Germline CDR1 and CDR2: SQVTM and ANQGSEA. The CDR3 spans 16 residues. CDR3 in amino acids: CSVGTSGGAAAYEQYF. The DNA of the CDR3 is TGCAGCGTTGGAACTAGCGGGGGGGCCGCGGCCTACGAGCAGTACTTC.

The rearrangement uses TRBV9 and TRBJ2-7; the match to TRBD2 covers 10 bases. V lost 0 bases to trimming and J lost 0 bases; unmatched junction nucleotides: 3. Per germline, CDR1 SGDLS and CDR2 YYNGEE. The CDR3 loop spans 16 amino acids. CDR3 sequence reads: CASSVGWTSGSYEQYF. CDR3 nucleotides: TGTGCCAGCAGCGTAGGTTGGACTAGCGGCTCCTACGAGCAGTACTTC. Complete variable domain (other parts from reference TRBV9 and TRBJ2-7): DSGVTQTPKHLITATGQRVTLRCSPRSGDLSVYWYQQSLDQGLQFLIQYYNGEERAKGNILERFSAQQFPDLHSELNLSSLELGDSALYFCASSVGWTSGSYEQYFGPGTRLTVT.

This clone came up once. The chain carries TRBV7-8 and TRBJ1-2; 8 nucleotides match TRBD1. Germline lookup yields CDR1 SGHVS and CDR2 FQNEAQ. This CDR3 contains 12 residues. V trimming: 5 bases; J trimming: 7 bases; junction bases outside the gene matches: 3. CDR3 in amino acids: CASSRTGSGYTF. Here the CDR3 DNA reads TGTGCCAGCAGCCGGACAGGGTCTGGCTACACCTTC. Variable domain in full (rest from reference TRBV7-8 and TRBJ1-2): GAGVSQSPRYKVAKRGQDVALRCDPISGHVSLFWYQQALGQGPEFLTYFQNEAQLDKSGLPSDRFFAERPEGSVSTLKIQRTQQEDSAVYLCASSRTGSGYTFGSGTRLTVV.

This clone has only a few counts. This chain links TRBV7-9 with TRBJ1-5; TRBD1 aligns across 7 bases. CDR1 and CDR2 (germline): SEHNR, FQNEAQ (reference sequence). Trimming cost V 3 bases and J 4 bases; bases outside gene matches: 6. CDR3 length: 15 residues. For the CDR3, the DNA is TGTGCCAGCAGCTTGGCCCCGGACAGGAATCAGCCCCAGCATTTT. This codes for CASSLAPDRNQPQHF.

This clone turned up a few times. J is TRBJ2-7 and V is TRBV30; a possible D gene is TRBD1 (5 bases). V lost 0 bases and J lost 7, with 13 bases in between. The CDR3 covers 13 residues. Germline V lookup: CDR1 GTSNPN, CDR2 SVGIG (reference sequence). In nucleotides, the CDR3 is TGTGCCTGGAGTGTCGACAGTTGGCGGGAGCAGTACTTC. It yields the protein CAWSVDSWREQYF.

A single count supports this clone. The V gene is TRBV3-1 (or the pseudogene TRBV3-2), the J gene TRBJ2-7; possibly TRBD1 or TRBD2 for D (5 bases each). Germline values: CDR1 LGHDT, CDR2 YNNKEL (reference sequence). The CDR3 spans 15 residues. V dropped 1 base and J dropped 4 bases, with 14 bases sitting between them. The CDR3 sequence: CASSQGDVIVYEQYF. For the CDR3, the DNA is TGTGCCAGCAGCCAAGGGGACGTCATAGTGTACGAGCAGTACTTC.

This chain connects TRBV6-1 to TRBJ1-4, with D possibly being TRBD1 (5 bases). This CDR3 has 15 residues. V lost 2 bases and J 1 base, leaving 8 bases between the germline ends. Germline CDR1 is MNHNS and CDR2 is SASEGT. The CDR3, as DNA: TGTGCCAGCAGTGAATCTGACAGAACTAATGAAAAACTGTTTTTT. It yields the protein CASSESDRTNEKLFF.

This clone was seen a few times. This chain uses TRBV7-8 with TRBJ2-7; D is uncertain. V shed 1 base and J shed 7 bases, with 11 bases lying between them. Germline V gene data show CDR1 as SGHVS and CDR2 as FQNEAQ. The CDR3 has 13 residues. The DNA for the CDR3 is TGTGCCAGCAGCTTAGTACAACATCAAGAGCAGTACTTC. The encoded protein is CASSLVQHQEQYF.

The chain employs TRBV28 and TRBJ1-5; no clear D gene. This CDR3 is 12 amino acids long. V was cut by 7 bases and J by 6 bases, with 10 bases left in between. The V gene's germline CDR1 is MDHEN and CDR2 SYDVKM. CDR3 sequence: CASTLWAQPQHF. DNA of the CDR3: TGTGCCAGCACCCTCTGGGCTCAGCCCCAGCATTTT.

The V call is TRBV6-5, the J call TRBJ2-7, with D perhaps given as TRBD1 or TRBD2 (5 bases each). The V and J ends lost 6 bases and 6 bases respectively, with 21 bases between them. The CDR3 is made up of 15 amino acids. The germline CDR1 and CDR2 sequences are MNHEY and SVGAGI. The CDR3 reads CASSNTRRGASEQYF. The CDR3, as DNA: TGTGCCAGCAGCAACACCCGGAGAGGGGCGTCCGAGCAGTACTTC.

The genes are TRBV6-5 and TRBJ2-7; 14 bases fit TRBD2. The CDR3 is 15 amino acids. Germline V CDR1 and CDR2: MNHEY, SVGAGI. V lost 6 bases, J lost 7 bases, and 8 bases stayed unmatched. The DNA for the CDR3 is TGTGCCAGCAGCCAAAGACTAGCGGGAGGGAGGGAGCAGTACTTC. As protein: CASSQRLAGGREQYF.

This sequence joins TRBV7-9 and TRBJ2-3, with 15 nucleotides matching TRBD2. CDR1 and CDR2 (germline): SEHNR, FQNEAQ (reference sequence). The CDR3 runs 16 residues. J gave up 4 bases and V 10 bases, and 9 bases lay outside the gene matches. The CDR3 loop reads CATGLAGGVDSDTQYF. The CDR3 region has the DNA TGTGCCACTGGACTAGCGGGGGGGGTAGACTCAGATACGCAGTATTTT.